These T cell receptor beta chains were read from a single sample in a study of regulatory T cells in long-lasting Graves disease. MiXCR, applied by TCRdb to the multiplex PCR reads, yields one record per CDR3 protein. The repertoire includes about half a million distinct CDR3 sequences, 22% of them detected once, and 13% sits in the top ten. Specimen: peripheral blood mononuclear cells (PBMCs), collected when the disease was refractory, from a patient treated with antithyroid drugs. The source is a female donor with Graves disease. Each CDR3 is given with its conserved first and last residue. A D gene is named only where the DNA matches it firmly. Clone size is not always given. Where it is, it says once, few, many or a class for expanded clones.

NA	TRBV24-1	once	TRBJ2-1	CATTSRWGLEQFF	TGTGCCACCACTTCCCGGTGGGGCCTTGAGCAGTTCTTC
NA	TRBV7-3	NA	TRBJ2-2	CASSAGHFTGELFF	TGTGCCAGCAGCGCCGGACACTTCACCGGGGAGCTGTTTTTT
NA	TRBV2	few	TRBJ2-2	CASSQQGYTGELFF	TGTGCCAGCAGCCAACAGGGATACACCGGGGAGCTGTTTTTT
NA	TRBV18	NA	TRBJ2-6	CASSPWSTGANVLTF	TGTGCCAGCTCACCCTGGTCGACTGGGGCCAACGTCCTGACTTTC
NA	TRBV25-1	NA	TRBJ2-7	CASSALFVSSSYEQYF	TGTGCCAGCAGTGCTTTATTTGTTAGTAGCTCCTACGAGCAGTACTTC
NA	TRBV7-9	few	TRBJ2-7	CASTPRWAPSWQYF	TGTGCCAGCACCCCCAGGTGGGCCCCTTCGTGGCAGTACTTC
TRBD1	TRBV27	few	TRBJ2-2	CASSPYRGPDTGELFF	TGTGCCAGCAGTCCCTACAGGGGGCCTGACACCGGGGAGCTGTTTTTT
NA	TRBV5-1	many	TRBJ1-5	CASSLFGGRQPQHF	TGCGCCAGCAGCTTGTTTGGGGGCAGACAGCCCCAGCATTTT
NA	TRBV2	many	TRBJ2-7	CASSEDISYEQYF	TGTGCCAGCAGTGAAGACATCTCCTACGAGCAGTACTTC
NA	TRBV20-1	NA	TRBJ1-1	CSASESGMNTEAFF	TGCAGTGCTAGCGAGTCAGGGATGAACACTGAAGCTTTCTTT
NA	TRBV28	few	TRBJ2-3	CASGQGTLTDTQYF	TGTGCCAGCGGTCAGGGGACACTCACAGATACGCAGTATTTT
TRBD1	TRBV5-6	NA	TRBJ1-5	CASSLAGTGDQPQHF	TGTGCCAGCAGCTTGGCCGGGACAGGGGATCAGCCCCAGCATTTT
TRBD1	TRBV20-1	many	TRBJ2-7	CSARDPDRGSSEQYF	TGCAGTGCTAGAGATCCGGACAGGGGATCGTCCGAGCAGTACTTC
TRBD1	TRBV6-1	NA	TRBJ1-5	CASRATGHQPQHF	TGTGCCAGCAGAGCGACAGGGCACCAGCCCCAGCATTTT
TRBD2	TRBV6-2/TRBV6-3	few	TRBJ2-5	CASSYISRGEGETQYF	TGTGCCAGCAGTTATATCTCGCGGGGGGAAGGGGAGACCCAGTACTTC
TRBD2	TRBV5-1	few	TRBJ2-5	CASMPTSGLGGETQYF	TGCGCCAGCATGCCTACTAGCGGCTTGGGGGGGGAGACCCAGTACTTC
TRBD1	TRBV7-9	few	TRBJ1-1	CASSHGQAGITEAFF	TGTGCCAGCAGCCATGGACAGGCGGGCATCACTGAAGCTTTCTTT
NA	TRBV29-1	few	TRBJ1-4	CSVTLNSRILFF	TGCAGCGTTACTCTCAATTCTCGGATACTGTTTTTT
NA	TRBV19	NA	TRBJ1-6	CASTIGSSYNSPLHF	TGTGCCAGTACCATCGGAAGCTCCTATAATTCACCCCTCCACTTT
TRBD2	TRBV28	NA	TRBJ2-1	CASSRAGGPLNEQFF	TGTGCCAGCAGCCGAGCGGGGGGGCCGTTGAATGAGCAGTTCTTC
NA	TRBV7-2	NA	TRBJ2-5	CASSTDFQETQYF	TGTGCCAGCAGTACGGACTTCCAAGAGACCCAGTACTTC
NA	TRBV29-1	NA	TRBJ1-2	CSVEAGGIEGYTF	TGCAGCGTTGAAGCGGGGGGAATTGAGGGCTACACCTTC
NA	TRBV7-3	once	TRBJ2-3	CASSQDPLAKEPDTQYF	TGTGCCAGCAGCCAAGACCCCCTAGCAAAAGAGCCAGATACGCAGTATTTT
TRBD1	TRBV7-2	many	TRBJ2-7	CASSFRDRNSYEQYF	TGTGCCAGCAGCTTTCGGGACAGGAACTCCTACGAGCAGTACTTC
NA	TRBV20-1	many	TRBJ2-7	CSALFGLRYEQYF	TGCAGTGCCCTATTCGGGCTGAGATACGAGCAGTACTTC